This T cell receptor (beta chain) was recovered during a study of identical twins. Via MiXCR, TCRdb re-called the 5' RACE reads, giving one row per CDR3 protein. The table shows approximately 700,000 distinct CDR3 sequences, with over 15% occurring only once. CDR1 and CDR2 (germline): SGHTA, FQGNSA. This CDR3 has 17 residues. Trimming took off 4 bases at V and 7 bases at J, with 25 bases between the two ends. The same data also contributed to another study, on T cells expressing NK-cell markers.

This receptor was obtained from a woman aged 18-29 years in good health. The sample was PBMCs. The rearrangement uses TRBV7-2 and TRBJ1-2, with a possible D match to TRBD1 (5 bases). The CDR3 bases are TGTGCCAGCAGCTCGCGAAGGTCGGCATTAGCTCAGGGTGGCTACACCTTC. This gives the protein CASSSRRSALAQGGYTF. The complete variable domain, with remaining parts taken from reference TRBV7-2 and TRBJ1-2, reads GAGVSQSPSNKVTEKGKDVELRCDPISGHTALYWYRQSLGQGLEFLIYFQGNSAPDKSGLPSDRFSAERTGGSVSTLTIQRTQQEDSAVYLCASSSRRSALAQGGYTFGSGTRLTVV.